Below, 31 T cell receptor beta chains from the same sample are listed, as sequenced in a study of metastatic and nonmetastatic thyroid tumors. Until they underwent thyroid surgery, no patient had received any treatment. Through MiXCR, TCRdb re-clonotyped the PCR reads. This sample carries about 33,000 clones, approximately 15% of them seen once, and the ten largest clones take about 5%. The sequenced material came from blood. The receptor source for this set is a female donor with papillary thyroid cancer or a benign thyroid nodule (not recorded which). Some clones in this sample may be carry-over from other donors' samples.

Ten or more counts support this clone. V usage is TRBV6-1 and J usage is TRBJ1-4; TRBD1 might be the D (6 bases). The germline gives CDR1 MNHNS, CDR2 SASEGT. Trimming cost V 2 bases and J 8 bases, with 15 bases left between them. The CDR3 is 15 residues long. The CDR3 sequence: CASSERSGEWEKLFF. The CDR3 bases are TGTGCCAGCAGTGAACGGTCAGGGGAGTGGGAAAAACTGTTTTTT.

Many counts were recorded for this clone. The V and J genes are TRBV20-1 and TRBJ1-2, with 10 bases that match TRBD1. CDR1 and CDR2 from the germline V gene are DFQATT and SNEGSKA (reference sequence). The length of the CDR3 is 13 residues. V trimming: 6 bases; J trimming: 6 bases; junction bases outside the gene matches: 7. The CDR3 DNA reads TGCAGTGCGCAGACAGGGGGCTATGATGGCTACACCTTC. Protein sequence: CSAQTGGYDGYTF.

This clone appeared many times. This sequence joins TRBV3-1 and TRBJ2-1; D is unclear. The CDR3 covers 15 residues. V lost 0 bases, J lost 7 bases, and 13 bases lay in between. Germline CDR1 and CDR2: LGHDT and YNNKEL (reference sequence). The CDR3 DNA reads TGTGCCAGCAGCCAAGATGGCAACTTGGCGAATGAGCAGTTCTTC. Its protein is CASSQDGNLANEQFF.

Many counts were recorded for this clone. The CDR3 loop reads CASSLADSTDTQYF. CDR3 in DNA: TGCGCCAGCAGCCTAGCGGATAGCACAGATACGCAGTATTTT. This rearrangement joins TRBV5-1 to TRBJ2-3, with 7 bases identical to TRBD2. Germline values: CDR1 SGHRS, CDR2 YFSETQ. This CDR3 has 14 amino acids. J was trimmed by 0 bases and V by 4 bases; bases with no gene match: 2.

Ten or more counts support this clone. The rearrangement links TRBV5-1 to TRBJ2-5; 7 nucleotides line up with TRBD2. In germline, CDR1 is SGHRS, CDR2 YFSETQ. The CDR3 contains 15 residues. V lost 2 bases to trimming and J lost 3 bases; unmatched junction nucleotides: 7. CDR3: CASSLLGGTKETQYF. CDR3 bases: TGCGCCAGCAGCTTACTCGGGGGGACTAAAGAGACCCAGTACTTC.

This clone was seen repeatedly, ten times or more. A much larger clone differs by one base, so this may be a read error. This sequence joins TRBV20-1 and TRBJ1-2; weak D call: TRBD1 (5 bases). Germline assignment: CDR1 DFQATT and CDR2 SNEGSKA (reference sequence). V was shortened by 3 bases and J by 5 bases, with 10 bases between the two germline ends. This CDR3 has 12 residues. The CDR3 nucleotides read TGCAGTGCTAGGCAGGGTGGTTATGGCTACACCTTC. This sequence encodes CSARQGGYGYTF.

This clone was detected many times. This may be a read error, as it is one base from a much larger clone. The rearrangement uses TRBV30 and TRBJ2-2; D is unclear. This CDR3 has 16 residues. Germline lookup yields CDR1 GTSNPN and CDR2 SVGIG (reference sequence). The CDR3 sequence is CARSSLGRRKTGELFF. In DNA, the CDR3 is TGTGCCCGGAGTTCCCTCGGCCGTAGGAAGACCGGGGAGCTGTTTTTT.

This clone was observed at least ten times. The genes are TRBV12-3 or TRBV12-4 and TRBJ2-5; 10 bases line up with TRBD2. With 2 bases clipped from V and 4 bases from J, the junction kept 4 bases outside the gene matches. The CDR3 spans 15 residues. CDR3 nucleotides: TGTGCCAGCAGTTTATTAGCGGGAGGAACAGAGACCCAGTACTTC. Encoded protein: CASSLLAGGTETQYF.

This clone has at least ten counts. The chain links TRBV19 to TRBJ2-3, with D perhaps matching TRBD2 (6 bases). V dropped 5 bases and J dropped 5 bases, with 11 bases sitting between them. CDR3 length equals 13 residues. CDR1 is LNHDA, CDR2 SQIVND, per germline (reference sequence). The CDR3 DNA reads as TGTGCCAGTAGTCCGGGAGATCAAGATACGCAGTATTTT. It encodes CASSPGDQDTQYF. The full variable domain, in which reference TRBV19 and TRBJ2-3 provide the parts outside the CDR3, is DGGITQSPKYLFRKEGQNVTLSCEQNLNHDAMYWYRQDPGQGLRLIYYSQIVNDFQKGDIAEGYSVSREKKESFPLTVTSAQKNPTAFYLCASSPGDQDTQYFGPGTRLTVL.

This clone is medium-sized by share. The rearrangement uses TRBV12-3 or TRBV12-4 and TRBJ1-2; D gene uncertain. CDR3 length: 13 residues. Trimming left V 0 bases short and J 8 bases short, with 10 bases between. The DNA for the CDR3 is TGTGCCAGCAGTTTAGCCACTTTCGGGGGCTACACCTTC. Translated: CASSLATFGGYTF.

At least ten counts were recorded for this clone. This CDR3 reads CASSLDRANYGYTF. The CDR3 DNA sequence: TGTGCCAGCAGCTTGGACAGGGCTAACTATGGCTACACCTTC. The rearrangement uses TRBV7-9 and TRBJ1-2; 8 bases are a match to TRBD1. CDR1 and CDR2 (germline): SEHNR, FQNEAQ (reference sequence). V lost 3 bases, J lost 0 bases, and 0 bases stayed unmatched. The CDR3 contains 14 residues.

This clone has ten or more counts. The chain employs TRBV19 and TRBJ2-7; D is tentatively TRBD1 or TRBD2 (5 bases each). The CDR3 has 13 amino acids. Trimming pared 4 bases from V and 5 bases from J, leaving 12 bases between. The germline V gene encodes CDR1 LNHDA and CDR2 SQIVND (reference sequence). Here the CDR3 reads CASSKTGTNEQYF. As DNA, the CDR3 is TGTGCCAGTAGTAAGACTGGGACCAACGAGCAGTACTTC.

This clone was found a few times. The chain uses TRBV7-7 and TRBJ2-1, with 10 bases identical to TRBD2. J was trimmed by 8 bases and V by 3 bases; bases with no gene match: 7. Germline values: CDR1 SSHAT, CDR2 FNYEAQ (reference sequence). The CDR3 consists of 15 residues. CDR3 nucleotide sequence: TGTGCCAGCAGCTTGCAAGCGGGGGGGCCCCATGAGCAGTTCTTC. Translated, it gives CASSLQAGGPHEQFF.

This clone was detected many times. The chain employs TRBV12-3 or TRBV12-4 and TRBJ2-3, with TRBD1 identical over 7 bases. J was trimmed by 2 bases and V by 5 bases; bases with no gene match: 13. This CDR3 is built from 17 residues. CDR3 in amino acids: CASSGLQGRTSTDTQYF. The CDR3 coding sequence is TGTGCCAGCAGTGGATTACAGGGGCGAACATCCACAGATACGCAGTATTTT.

This clone was observed many times. This same CDR3 is encoded by further DNA sequences in the sample. The chain carries TRBV20-1 and TRBJ1-5; no clear D. V lost 0 bases and J 5 bases, leaving 14 bases between the germline ends. The CDR3 has 15 amino acids. The germline V gene has CDR1 DFQATT and CDR2 SNEGSKA (reference sequence). CDR3 in amino acids: CSARDMGLTDQPQHF. The DNA of the CDR3 is TGCAGTGCTAGAGATATGGGTTTAACCGATCAGCCCCAGCATTTT.

This clone is categorized as medium-sized (0.01 to 0.1%). J is TRBJ2-7 and V is TRBV27, with 10 bases matching TRBD1. Germline loops: CDR1 MNHEY, CDR2 SMNVEV (reference sequence). CDR3 size: 15 residues. V was pared by 5 bases and J by 4 bases, with 8 bases of the junction left unmatched. CDR3 loop: CASSPDRGPEYEQYF. CDR3 nucleotides: TGTGCCAGCAGTCCCGACAGGGGGCCGGAGTACGAGCAGTACTTC.

V gene TRBV10-3 combines with J gene TRBJ2-3; 7 bases are shared with TRBD1. Trimming removed 3 bases from V and 6 bases from J; junction bases left unmatched: 15. Germline V gene sequence: CDR1 ENHRY, CDR2 SYGVKD. CDR3 length: 17 residues. In nucleotides, the CDR3 is TGTGCCATCAGTGAATACTCTTGGGATAGGGGGCAGGATACGCAGTATTTT. This codes for CAISEYSWDRGQDTQYF.

This clone is medium-sized by share. The chain has TRBV12-3 or TRBV12-4 and TRBJ1-2; D unresolved. V was cut by 4 bases and J by 5 bases, with 14 bases left in between. There are 14 residues in the CDR3. The CDR3 is CASSSWQSGYGYTF. As DNA, the CDR3 is TGTGCCAGCAGTTCATGGCAGTCCGGTTATGGCTACACCTTC.

There are many counts of this clone. This chain uses TRBV29-1 with TRBJ2-7; D unresolved. The CDR3 length is 14 residues. Per germline, CDR1 SQVTM and CDR2 ANQGSEA. V lost 7 bases, J lost 0 bases, and 16 bases lay in between. The CDR3 loop is CSAKPSRSSYEQYF. CDR3 bases: TGCAGCGCCAAGCCAAGCAGGTCCTCCTACGAGCAGTACTTC.

This clone was seen ten or more times. Other DNA sequences in the sample encode the same CDR3. The V and J genes are TRBV19 and TRBJ2-2; the D gene could be TRBD1 or TRBD2 (6 bases each). Looked up from germline, CDR1 is LNHDA and CDR2 is SQIVND (reference sequence). The length of the CDR3 is 14 residues. V lost 10 bases, J lost 5 bases, and 17 bases lay in between. The CDR3 region has the DNA TGTGCCACAAGAGGGCGAGGGGGGACCGGGGAGCTGTTTTTT. Translating gives CATRGRGGTGELFF.

The genes are TRBV2 and TRBJ2-7; D not certain. This CDR3 has 15 amino acids. Trimming stripped 6 bases from V and 3 bases from J, with 18 bases between. Germline-derived CDR1 and CDR2 are SNHLY and FYNNEI. The CDR3 DNA is TGTGCCAGCAGGGATTTACTGGCTTCACACTACGAGCAGTACTTC. This gives the protein CASRDLLASHYEQYF.

This clone has at least ten counts. The chain uses TRBV11-1 and TRBJ2-3, with a possible D match to TRBD2 (7 bases). Looked up from germline, CDR1 is SGHAT and CDR2 is FQDESV (reference sequence). The V end was cut by 5 bases, the J end by 6 bases, with 21 bases between. This CDR3 region has 16 residues. The CDR3 is CASSPTSPAQGDTQYF. The CDR3 DNA reads as TGTGCCAGCAGCCCGACTAGCCCCGCCCAGGGGGATACGCAGTATTTT. Filled out from reference TRBV11-1 and TRBJ2-3, the complete variable domain reads EAEVAQSPRYKITEKSQAVAFWCDPISGHATLYWYRQILGQGPELLVQFQDESVVDDSQLPKDRFSAERLKGVDSTLKIQPAELGDSAMYLCASSPTSPAQGDTQYFGPGTRLTVL.

Details on this clone: The junction and the germline gene differ at one end; a read error may be behind it. The rearrangement uses TRBV7-3 and TRBJ2-3; D uncertain. This CDR3 comprises 14 residues. In germline, CDR1 is SGHTA, CDR2 FQGTGA. The CDR3 is CSSSLGTAFDTQYF. The CDR3 DNA sequence: TGTTCCAGCAGCCTAGGTACAGCGTTTGATACGCAGTATTTT.

This clone showed up many times. The chain combines TRBV3-1 with TRBJ1-6, with D unresolved. Trimming stripped 1 base from V and 7 bases from J, with 11 bases between. This CDR3 has 15 residues. In germline, CDR1 is LGHDT, CDR2 YNNKEL (reference sequence). CDR3 residues: CASSQVADDNSPLHF. The DNA of the CDR3 is TGTGCCAGCAGCCAAGTTGCGGATGACAATTCACCCCTCCACTTT. The complete variable domain, with remaining parts taken from reference TRBV3-1 and TRBJ1-6, reads DTAVSQTPKYLVTQMGNDKSIKCEQNLGHDTMYWYKQDSKKFLKIMFSYNNKELIINETVPNRFSPKSPDKAHLNLHINSLELGDSAVYFCASSQVADDNSPLHFGNGTRLTVT.

Points on this clone: A much larger clone lies one base from this, so it may be a read error. This sequence joins TRBV29-1 and TRBJ1-1; D uncertain. The V gene's germline CDR1 is SQVTM and CDR2 ANQGSEA. CDR3 length equals 9 residues. Trimming removed 1 base from V and 9 bases from J, with 3 bases in between. The CDR3 DNA sequence: TGCAGCGTTGAAGTGCAAGCTTTCTTT. As protein: CSVEVQAFF.

This clone was observed many times. The rearrangement joins TRBV18 to TRBJ1-2, with 9 bases matching TRBD1. The V and J ends lost 1 base and 8 bases, in that order; junction bases with no gene match: 5. Germline CDR1 and CDR2: KGHSH and LQKENI. The CDR3 has 14 amino acids. The CDR3 DNA sequence: TGTGCCAGCTCACCACGGGACAGGGACCGCGGCTACACCTTC. It translates to CASSPRDRDRGYTF.

This CDR3 is CASSYPGGVTQYF. In DNA, the CDR3 is TGTGCCAGCAGCTACCCCGGGGGCGTGACCCAGTACTTC. The chain has TRBV9 and TRBJ2-5; D assignment may be TRBD1 or TRBD2 (6 bases each). Trimming cost V 4 bases and J 7 bases, with 14 bases left between them. The CDR3 sequence is 13 residues long. Germline CDR1 reads SGDLS; CDR2 reads YYNGEE.

The table lists this clone with many counts. This chain links TRBV30 with TRBJ1-4, with D perhaps matching TRBD1 (5 bases). The V end lost 7 bases, the J end lost 8 bases, and 17 bases lay between the germline ends. Germline lookup yields CDR1 GTSNPN and CDR2 SVGIG (reference sequence). This CDR3 is built from 13 residues. The CDR3 coding sequence is TGTGCCTCCGACCGACAGATGGGCGAAAAACTGTTTTTT. Amino acid sequence: CASDRQMGEKLFF.

The chain carries TRBV6-2 or TRBV6-3 and TRBJ1-6; D unclear. V dropped 8 bases and J dropped 12 bases, with 14 bases sitting between them. The CDR3 covers 12 residues. Germline V gives CDR1 MNHEY, CDR2 SVGEGT. CDR3 coding DNA: TGTGCCAGCTGGAAAGGAGGGAAACCCCTCCACTTT. It encodes CASWKGGKPLHF.

Details on this clone: This is likely a read error, given that the CDR3 carries no conserved phenylalanine or tryptophan at its end. The rearrangement links TRBV29-1 to TRBJ2-1, with D perhaps matching TRBD1 (6 bases). The CDR3 contains 14 residues. The V end was cut by 4 bases, the J end by 2 bases, with 12 bases between. The V gene's germline CDR1 is SQVTM and CDR2 ANQGSEA. The CDR3: CSVATGIAYNEQFN. CDR3 sequence (DNA): TGCAGCGTTGCAACAGGGATCGCCTACAATGAGCAGTTCAAC.

This clone turned up a few times. A much larger clone differs from this one at a single base, so this may be a read error. The rearrangement links TRBV5-6 to TRBJ1-1; D gene unclear. Trimming pared 0 bases from V and 10 bases from J, leaving 10 bases between. This CDR3 spans 12 amino acids. Germline CDR1 SGHDT, CDR2 YYEEEE. CDR3 sequence (DNA): TGTGCCAGCAGCTTGGCAGTGGCTGGAGCTTTCTTT. Its translation is CASSLAVAGAFF.